This TCR beta chain was documented in a study of T cells in localized non-small cell lung cancer. Assay used: immunoSEQ multiplex PCR; TCRdb lists only in-frame clones, some missing. The table has some 72,000 clones, roughly four fifths seen once. Germline CDR1 SGHTA, CDR2 FQGNSA. This CDR3 is built from 13 residues. This clone appeared once. At one end the junction does not follow the germline gene, possibly because of a read error. The chain combines TRBV7-2 with TRBJ2-3; 8 positions match TRBD2. Specimen: peripheral blood, collected before any cancer treatment. This sequence was found in a man aged 40 to 70 with stage I lung adenocarcinoma. In nucleotides, the CDR3 is TGTGCCAGCAGCTTAGACTGGAGCGGGAGTCTGCATTTT. As protein: CASSLDWSGSLHF.